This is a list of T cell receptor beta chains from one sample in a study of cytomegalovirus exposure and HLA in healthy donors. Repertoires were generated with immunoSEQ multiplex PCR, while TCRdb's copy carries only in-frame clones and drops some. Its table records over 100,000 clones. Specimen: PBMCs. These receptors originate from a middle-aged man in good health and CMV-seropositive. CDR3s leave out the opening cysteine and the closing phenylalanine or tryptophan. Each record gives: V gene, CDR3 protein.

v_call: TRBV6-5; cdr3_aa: ASSYRAGVYNQPQH
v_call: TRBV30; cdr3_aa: AWSVRLAEQF
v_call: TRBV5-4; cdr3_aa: ASSLQGANVLT
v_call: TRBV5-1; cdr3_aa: ASSSRVTGGANEKLF
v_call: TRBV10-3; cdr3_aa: AIRPNEYGDLHYEQY
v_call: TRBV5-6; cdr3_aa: ASSPGTGSSYEQY
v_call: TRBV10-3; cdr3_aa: AISDGSVYNSPLH
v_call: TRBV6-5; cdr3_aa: ASSPTSGTYNEQF
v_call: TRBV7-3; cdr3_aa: ASSLVPGMNTGELF
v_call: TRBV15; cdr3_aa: ATSRDLNRGGFSTGNTIY
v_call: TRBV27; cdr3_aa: ASRQISGANVLT
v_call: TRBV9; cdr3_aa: ASSVGSNNEQF
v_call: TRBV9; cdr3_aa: ASSVRGDGPYNEQF
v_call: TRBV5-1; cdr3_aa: ASSLGPPGQGAFYGYT
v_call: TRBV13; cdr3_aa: ASSLNGGYEQY
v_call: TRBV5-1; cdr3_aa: ASSPDTGELF
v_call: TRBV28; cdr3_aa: ASIPSGRVDTGELF
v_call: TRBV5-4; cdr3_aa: ASSSGLAAWMGDTQY
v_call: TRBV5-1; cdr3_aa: ASSLASGGYVTEAF
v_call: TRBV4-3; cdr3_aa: ASSQIGGGIGEQY
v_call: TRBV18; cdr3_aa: ASSTRQGAETQY
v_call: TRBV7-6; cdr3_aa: AVKGVETQY
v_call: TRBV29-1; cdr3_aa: SVVQGASGNQPQH
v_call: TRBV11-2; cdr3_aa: ASIGTTSEEY
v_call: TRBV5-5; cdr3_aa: ASSIRDKYEQY
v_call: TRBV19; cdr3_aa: ASGDNGSGATGFSKNIQY
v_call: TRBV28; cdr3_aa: ASSWGGVGYEQY
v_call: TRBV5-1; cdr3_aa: ASSSGTFDTGELF
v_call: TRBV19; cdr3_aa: ASSARGTSGSWDIQY
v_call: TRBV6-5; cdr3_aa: ASRFGTGWAYEQY
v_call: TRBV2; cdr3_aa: ASSELGLAGERNIQY
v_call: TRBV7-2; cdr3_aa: ASSLGLWDEKLF
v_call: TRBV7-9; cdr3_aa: ASSRTATEAF
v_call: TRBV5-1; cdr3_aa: ASSLGTHYEQY
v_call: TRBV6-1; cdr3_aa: ASSAGQGFTEAF
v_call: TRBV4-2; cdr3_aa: ASSQDFGLAGVDTQY
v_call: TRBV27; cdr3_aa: ASSLGGGEQY
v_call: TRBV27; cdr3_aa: ASSLTRDTIPYEQY
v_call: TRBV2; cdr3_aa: ASSDTGANVLT
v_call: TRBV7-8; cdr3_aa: ASSPRQSSYEQY
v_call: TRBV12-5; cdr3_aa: ASGLVRPQGNDGYT
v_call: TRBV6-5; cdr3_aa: ASSPSEGSREQY
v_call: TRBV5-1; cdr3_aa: ASSLIGVRNEQF
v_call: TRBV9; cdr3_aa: ASSYEGGGRNEQF
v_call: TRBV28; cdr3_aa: ASSWDRALNFGNTIY
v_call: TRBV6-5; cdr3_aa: ASSQPGGVDTQY
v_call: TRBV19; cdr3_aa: ASSIGQGGGYT
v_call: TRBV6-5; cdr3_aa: ASSYFSGLPGHEQY
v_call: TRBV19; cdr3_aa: ASSPGQGIPPIQPQH
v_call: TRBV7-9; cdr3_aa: ASSLALTNYGYT
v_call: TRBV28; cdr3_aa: ASSPLEVSSYEQY
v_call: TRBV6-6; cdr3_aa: ASRDGELAKNIQY
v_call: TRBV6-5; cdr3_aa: ASSYSRTGGNYGYT
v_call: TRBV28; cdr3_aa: ASSQIDQPQH
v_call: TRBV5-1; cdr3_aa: ASRDIPTNTGELF
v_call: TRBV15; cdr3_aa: ATSRAGVGEQY
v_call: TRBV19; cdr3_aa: ASSMGDSRQETQY
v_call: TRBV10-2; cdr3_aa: ASRGDRGERVPRYNEQF